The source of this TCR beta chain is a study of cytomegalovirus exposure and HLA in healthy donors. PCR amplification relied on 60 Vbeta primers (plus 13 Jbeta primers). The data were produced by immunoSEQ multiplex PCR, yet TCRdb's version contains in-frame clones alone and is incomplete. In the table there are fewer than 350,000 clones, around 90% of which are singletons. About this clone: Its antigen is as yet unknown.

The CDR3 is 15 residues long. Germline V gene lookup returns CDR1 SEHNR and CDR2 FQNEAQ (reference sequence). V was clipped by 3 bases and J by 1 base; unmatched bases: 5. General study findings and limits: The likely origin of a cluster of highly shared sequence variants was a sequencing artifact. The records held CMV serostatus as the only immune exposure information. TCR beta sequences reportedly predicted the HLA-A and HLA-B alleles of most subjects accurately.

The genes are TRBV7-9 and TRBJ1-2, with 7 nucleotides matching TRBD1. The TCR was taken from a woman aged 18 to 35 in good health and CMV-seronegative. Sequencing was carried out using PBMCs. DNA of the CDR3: TGTGCCAGCAGCTTCCCGGACAGGCTTAACTATGGCTACACCTTC. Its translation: CASSFPDRLNYGYTF.